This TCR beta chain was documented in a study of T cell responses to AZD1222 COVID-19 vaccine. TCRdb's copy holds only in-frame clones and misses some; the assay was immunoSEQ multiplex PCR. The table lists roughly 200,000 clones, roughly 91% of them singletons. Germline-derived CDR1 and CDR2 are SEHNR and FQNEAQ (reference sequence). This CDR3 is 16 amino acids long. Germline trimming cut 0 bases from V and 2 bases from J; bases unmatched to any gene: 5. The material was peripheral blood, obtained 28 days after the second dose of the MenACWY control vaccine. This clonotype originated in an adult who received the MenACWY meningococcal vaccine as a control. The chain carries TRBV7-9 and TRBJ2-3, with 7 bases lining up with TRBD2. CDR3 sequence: CASSLAGGTITDTQYF. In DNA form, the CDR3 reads TGTGCCAGCAGCTTAGCGGGGGGGACCATCACAGATACGCAGTATTTT.